What follows is one T cell receptor (beta chain) and its context. What it recognizes is unknown. The sample comes from a study of cytomegalovirus exposure and HLA in healthy donors. Researchers ran the PCR with 60 Vbeta and 13 Jbeta primers. This table comes from immunoSEQ multiplex PCR, and its TCRdb copy is limited to in-frame clones, with some not included. The repertoire holds 200,000 or so clones, with 65% to 85% as singletons. Findings and limits, study-wide: As a later analysis showed, several of the most significant clusters appeared to be linked to common viral pathogens.

CDR3 length equals 19 residues. Trimming stripped 2 bases from V and 0 bases from J, with 21 bases between. CDR1 is SGHRS and CDR2 is YFSETQ in the germline V gene. This clonotype was obtained from a woman aged 30 to 39 in good health and CMV-seronegative. Sequenced input: PBMCs. This chain connects TRBV5-1 to TRBJ2-4, with D tentatively TRBD1 (6 bases). CDR3 DNA: TGCGCCAGCAGCTTCGCAGGGTTTCAGGGGTCCCGAGCCAAAAACATTCAGTACTTC. This encodes CASSFAGFQGSRAKNIQYF.